This T cell receptor beta chain was profiled in a study of cytomegalovirus exposure and HLA in healthy donors listed by TCRdb under 2017. Background on the whole study: An earlier analysis of fewer than 750 of the donors reported roughly 300 Gb of sequence data and 95 million to 130 million unique TCR beta sequences obtained from around 170 million T cells. An early release covering roughly 640 HLA-typed donors comprised around 300 gigabases of sequencing data and around 86 million unique TCR sequences. Of the 300 to 450 genotyped donors, approximately 80% were placed in the genetic ancestry cluster associated with self-reported Caucasian donors. The study was designed to test whether signatures of past pathogen exposure could be identified by cataloging public T cell receptors. The study profiled the T cell repertoires of around 700 subjects by immunosequencing and related them to cytomegalovirus serostatus. In addition to the first cohort of several hundred subjects, a separate validation cohort of approximately 120 different subjects was used. To predict cytomegalovirus infection status, the study combined high-throughput TCR immunosequencing, statistical association of individual TCRs with disease status, and machine learning. A later analysis re-examined previously published TCR beta repertoires from just over 650 donors and added high-resolution HLA genotyping to investigate patterns of TCR occurrence. Rather than using new phenotypic data, the later analysis identified candidate immune exposures from TCR beta sequences and from how often those sequences occurred across donors. An earlier analysis of several hundred of the donors used high-throughput TCR beta sequencing to judge whether each TCR beta V gene segment behaved as functional or pseudogenic. Donor age, sex, ethnicity and CMV serostatus were compiled together with the repertoire data. In a later genetic analysis, genome-wide SNP genotypes for about 65% of the 666 donors were used, and that subset was treated as a discovery cohort. Every discovery cohort repertoire had been produced on one sequencing platform. Class I and class II HLA loci were covered by the typing at four-digit resolution. The number of typed donors differed by locus: 629-630 for A, B, C, DRB1 and DQB1; approximately 540 for DQA1; around 610 for DPA1; and about 470 for DPB1. About 5 DR-DQ haplotypes were handled as single units for association and clustering, since linkage in the cohort was strong. Among 300 to 500 genotyped donors of the cohort, an average of around 250,000 unique TCR beta nucleotide sequences was sequenced per donor, of which approximately 18% were non-productive. General findings and caveats noted by the study authors: The classifier was reported to diagnose cytomegalovirus status with high specificity and sensitivity in both the original and validation cohorts. A cluster of highly shared sequence variants was judged likely to be a technical artifact of the sequencing pipeline. Strong co-occurrence of HLA alleles, especially DR and DQ, made assigning TCR associations to individual alleles difficult. Roughly uniform sequencing depth across donors was assumed in presence/absence analyses, although this assumption may not hold. Because counts were too low, about 18 rarely observed V segments, including chromosome 9 orphons, were excluded from the earlier analysis of around 640 of the donors. Correlated functional status among segregating V segments might be attributable to linkage disequilibrium, but an unknown experimental factor could not be ruled out. A later analysis found that HLA-associated TCR beta chains were more clonally expanded and had lower generation probabilities than equally common non-associated chains. The authors suggested that the approach could potentially be extended to other disease states and immunological phenotypes. An association between a missense DCLRE1C variant and V-gene and J-gene trimming of TCR beta chains was found in a later genetic analysis and replicated in an independent cohort. Some IMGT-functional V segments, including TRBV6-2 and TRBV6-3, could not be told apart with the 87-base-pair reads, so those segments were excluded. In a later analysis, some 18,000 TCR beta sequences were associated with specific HLA alleles at a false discovery rate of 0.05. An earlier analysis of approximately 540 of the donors showed that most TCR beta V segments appeared in productive rearrangements either about 87% or about 30% of the time, which broadly matched IMGT annotations. The study listed 164 TCR beta chains as associated with cytomegalovirus. The cohort was sequenced for TCR beta chains only, and without alpha or paired-chain data the features that could be detected were limited. A later analysis found that TCR association rates varied across HLA loci, with DRB1 alleles showing the most associated TCRs and HLA-C alleles the fewest. According to a later analysis, most CMV-associated TCR beta chains appeared to be HLA-restricted, and the HLA associations seemed to be driven largely by CMV exposure. CMV serostatus was the only immune exposure information available for the cohort. While some public TCRs were present in many individuals, most TCR sequences turned up only very rarely across donors. According to a later genetic analysis, donors in an Asian-associated ancestry cluster had fewer N-insertions in productive TCRs than the approximately 610-donor mean. A later analysis reported that several top co-occurrence clusters appeared linked to parvovirus B19, influenza, CMV and Epstein-Barr virus. Because HLA typing was unavailable for some donors at each locus, only the typed subset was used in association tests. A further reported finding was that TCR beta sequences accurately predicted the HLA-A and HLA-B alleles for most subjects in the first cohort. A few of the identified cytomegalovirus-associated TCR beta chains were confirmed in vitro to be specific for cytomegalovirus antigens.

Remarks on this clone: Its antigen is not yet known. Within one base of it there is no much larger clone, and no base qualities were kept. The sample contains more than one DNA sequence encoding this CDR3.

The CDR3 sequence holds 14 residues, the cysteine and phenylalanine included. Of all the DNA, just the CDR3 is kept, 42 bases in frame from base 1. After removal of 2 bases from V and 3 bases from J, the junction retains 2 bases not matched to a gene. The germline V gene supplies CDR1 SGDLS and CDR2 YYNGEE. The cohort comprised hundreds of healthy bone marrow donors. Cohort members were all nominally healthy when sampled, although unrecorded immune exposures were likely present. The donor tested CMV seropositive and was one of the 289 seropositive cohort members. A peripheral blood sample was provided by each donor, and peripheral blood mononuclear cells were used for TCR beta sequencing. The Qiagen DNeasy Blood Extraction Kit was used to extract genomic DNA from the blood cell samples. Library generation was performed with the immunoSEQ multiplex PCR assay. For the multiplex PCR, a mixture combining 60 forward primers for TCR Vbeta segments and 13 reverse primers for TCR Jbeta segments was used. The CDR3 region of rearranged TCR beta genes was amplified from genomic DNA by a multiplex PCR assay. The Illumina HiSeq System was used to sequence the amplified TCR beta libraries as 87-base-pair reads. The paper's data handling went like this. A later analysis tallied 75 million to 85 million unique TCR beta chains across the 700 or so repertoires, and some 12 million of those chains were shared by two or more donors. Raw reads were error-corrected and collapsed into unique sequences by a nearest-neighbor algorithm in which closely related sequences were merged to remove PCR and sequencing errors. V, D and J gene segments were assigned by aligning CDR3 sequences to IMGT reference sequences. For a sequence to be retained, a match of at least six nucleotides was required to both a V gene segment and a J gene segment. A rearrangement was called productive if the CDR3 had no stop codons and remained in frame with V and J, and every other rearrangement was called non-productive. CDR3 was defined by IMGT convention, running from the second conserved V-encoded cysteine to the conserved J-encoded phenylalanine. Sequences without an unambiguous match to a single V gene segment were excluded from the earlier analysis of 450 to 650 of the donors. An earlier analysis of 587 of the donors classified V segments as functional when productive rearrangements were above 56.7% and as segregating when the standard deviation between donors was above 5%. A statistical classification framework was developed to diagnose cytomegalovirus status using the catalog of TCR beta chain sequences. V and J gene assignment, in a later analysis, came from comparing TCR nucleotide sequences with IMGT/GENE-DB human TR gene sequences. The TCRdist pipeline was used in a later analysis to assign CDR3 sequences and most-parsimonious VDJ recombination scenarios. In a later analysis, every TCR beta chain was defined by the combination of its CDR3 amino acid sequence and its V-gene family, and reads without a unique V-gene family were dropped. A later analysis removed several hundred highly shared, low-generation-probability nucleotide sequences to deal with suspected cross-contamination and a sequencing artifact. In a later analysis, a clonal expansion index for each public chain was calculated from normalized within-repertoire ranks of inferred template counts. A later analysis computed generation probabilities with a VDJ recombination model fitted to out-of-frame rearrangements, and checked the results against IGoR. Hypergeometric tests were used in a later analysis to score TCR-TCR, TCR-HLA and TCR-CMV co-occurrence, with a repertoire-size bias correction applied to the TCR pairs. In a later analysis, false discovery rates were estimated by permuting HLA or CMV assignments 20 times. In a later analysis, co-occurring TCRs were grouped using DBSCAN, with TCRdist sequence similarity added in when clustering inside HLA-allele-positive subsets. Repertoires with fewer than 30,000 or more than 120,000 public chains were left out of co-occurrence clustering, as were about five repertoires with anomalous nucleotide sharing. This is the immuneACCESS table as TCRdb keeps it, with only in-frame sequences that have V and J called. A part of the clones is gone; compared with another copy, unresolved V genes explain less than half, and the rest is unexplained. The DNA was the basis for D and trimming; V, J and clone size are from that table. The sample data list 110,000 to 150,000 clones, and 65% to 85% of these were observed just once. The ten largest account for roughly 4.3% of the sample.

Sequenced input: PBMCs. This sequence originates from a woman aged 40 to 55 in good health and CMV-seropositive. The sequence links TRBV9 to TRBJ1-5; 7 bases in between match TRBD1. Read as DNA, the sequence is TGTGCCAGCAGCGTTGGGACAGTCAATCAGCCCCAGCATTTT. Translated, this is CASSVGTVNQPQHF.